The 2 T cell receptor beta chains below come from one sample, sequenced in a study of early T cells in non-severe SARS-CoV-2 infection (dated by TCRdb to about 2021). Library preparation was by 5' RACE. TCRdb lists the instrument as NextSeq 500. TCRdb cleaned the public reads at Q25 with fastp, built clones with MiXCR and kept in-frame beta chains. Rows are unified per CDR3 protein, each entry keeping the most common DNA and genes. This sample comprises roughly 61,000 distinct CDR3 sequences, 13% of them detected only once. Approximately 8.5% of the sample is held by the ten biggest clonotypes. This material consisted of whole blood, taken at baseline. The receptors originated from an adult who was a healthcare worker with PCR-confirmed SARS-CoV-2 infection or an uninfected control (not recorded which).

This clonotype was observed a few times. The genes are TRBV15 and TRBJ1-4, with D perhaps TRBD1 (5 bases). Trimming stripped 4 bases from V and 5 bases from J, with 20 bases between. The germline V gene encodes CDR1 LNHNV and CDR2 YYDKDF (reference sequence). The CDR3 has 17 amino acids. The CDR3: CATSKPLGQGPNEKLFF. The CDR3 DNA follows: TGTGCCACCAGCAAGCCCCTCGGGCAGGGACCGAATGAAAAACTGTTTTTT.

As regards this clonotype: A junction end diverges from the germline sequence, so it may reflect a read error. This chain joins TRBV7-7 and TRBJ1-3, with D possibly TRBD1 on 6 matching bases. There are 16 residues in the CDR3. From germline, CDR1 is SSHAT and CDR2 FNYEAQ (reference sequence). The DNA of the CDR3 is TGTGCTAGCAGTCAAGCGAGCGGGGGCACGGGAAACACCATATATTTT. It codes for CASSQASGGTGNTIYF.